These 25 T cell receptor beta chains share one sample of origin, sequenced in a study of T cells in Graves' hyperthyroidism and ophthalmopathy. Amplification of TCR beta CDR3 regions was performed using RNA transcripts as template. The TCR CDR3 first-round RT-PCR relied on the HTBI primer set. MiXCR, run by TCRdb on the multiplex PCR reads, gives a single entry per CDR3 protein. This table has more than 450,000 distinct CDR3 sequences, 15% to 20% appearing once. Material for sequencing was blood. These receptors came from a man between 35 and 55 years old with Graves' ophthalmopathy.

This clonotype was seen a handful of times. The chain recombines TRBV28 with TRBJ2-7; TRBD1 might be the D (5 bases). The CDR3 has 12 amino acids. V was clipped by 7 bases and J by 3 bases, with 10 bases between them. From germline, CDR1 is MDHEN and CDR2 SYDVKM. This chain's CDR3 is CASKGVIYEQYF. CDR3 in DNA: TGTGCCAGCAAAGGGGTGATCTACGAGCAGTACTTC.

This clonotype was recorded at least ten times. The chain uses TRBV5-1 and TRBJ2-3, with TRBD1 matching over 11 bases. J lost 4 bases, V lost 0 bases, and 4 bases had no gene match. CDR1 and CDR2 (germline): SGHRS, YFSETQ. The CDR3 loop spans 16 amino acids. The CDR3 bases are TGCGCCAGCAGCTTGGAAGGACAGGGGGCCGCAGATACGCAGTATTTT. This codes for CASSLEGQGAADTQYF.

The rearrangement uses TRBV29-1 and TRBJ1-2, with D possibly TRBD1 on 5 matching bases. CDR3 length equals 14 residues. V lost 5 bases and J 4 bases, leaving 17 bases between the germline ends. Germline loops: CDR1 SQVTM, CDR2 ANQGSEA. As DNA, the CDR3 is TGCAGCGTTCGGGACCCCCACCCGCCCTATGGCTACACCTTC. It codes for CSVRDPHPPYGYTF.

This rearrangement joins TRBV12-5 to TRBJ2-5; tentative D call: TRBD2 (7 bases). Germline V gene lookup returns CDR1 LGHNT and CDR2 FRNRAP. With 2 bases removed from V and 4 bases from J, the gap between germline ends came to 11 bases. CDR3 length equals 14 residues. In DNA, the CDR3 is TGTGCTAGTGGTTTGTCGGGGGGCCGAGAGACCCAGTACTTC. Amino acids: CASGLSGGRETQYF.

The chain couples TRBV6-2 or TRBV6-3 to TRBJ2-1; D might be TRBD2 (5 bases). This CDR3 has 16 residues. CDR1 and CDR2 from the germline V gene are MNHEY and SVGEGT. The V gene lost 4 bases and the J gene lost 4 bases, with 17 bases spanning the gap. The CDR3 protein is CASSSPRRVPYNEQFF. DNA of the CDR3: TGTGCCAGCAGTTCCCCCCGGCGGGTCCCTTACAATGAGCAGTTCTTC.

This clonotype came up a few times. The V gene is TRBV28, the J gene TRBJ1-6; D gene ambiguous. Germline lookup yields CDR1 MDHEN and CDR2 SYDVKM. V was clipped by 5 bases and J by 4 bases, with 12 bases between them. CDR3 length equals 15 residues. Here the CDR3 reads CASSPLQLYNSPLHF. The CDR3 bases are TGTGCCAGCAGTCCTTTGCAGCTTTATAATTCACCCCTCCACTTT.

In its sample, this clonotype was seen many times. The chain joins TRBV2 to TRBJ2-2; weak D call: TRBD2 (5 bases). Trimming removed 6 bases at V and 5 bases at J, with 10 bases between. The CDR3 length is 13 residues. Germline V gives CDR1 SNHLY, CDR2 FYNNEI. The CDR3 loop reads CASRATGTGELFF. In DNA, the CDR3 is TGTGCCAGCAGAGCTACGGGAACCGGGGAGCTGTTTTTT.

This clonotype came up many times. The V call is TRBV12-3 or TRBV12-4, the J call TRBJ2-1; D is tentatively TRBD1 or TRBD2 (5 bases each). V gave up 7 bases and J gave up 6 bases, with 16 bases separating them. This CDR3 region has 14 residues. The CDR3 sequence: CASTTRGTVNEQFF. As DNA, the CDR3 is TGTGCCAGCACCACTCGTGGGACCGTCAATGAGCAGTTCTTC.

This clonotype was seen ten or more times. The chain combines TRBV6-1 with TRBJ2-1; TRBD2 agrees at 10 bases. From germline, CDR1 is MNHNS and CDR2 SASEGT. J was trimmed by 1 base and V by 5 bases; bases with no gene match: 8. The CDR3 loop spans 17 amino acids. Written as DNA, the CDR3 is TGTGCCAGCAGTTCTACAACTAGCGGGACTTCCTACAATGAGCAGTTCTTC. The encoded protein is CASSSTTSGTSYNEQFF.

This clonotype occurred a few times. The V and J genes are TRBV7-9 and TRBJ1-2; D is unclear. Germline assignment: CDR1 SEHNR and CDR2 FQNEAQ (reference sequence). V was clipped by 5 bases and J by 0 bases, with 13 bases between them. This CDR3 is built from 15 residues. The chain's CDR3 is CASSPGNGANYGYTF. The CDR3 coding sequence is TGTGCCAGCAGCCCCGGGAACGGAGCTAACTATGGCTACACCTTC.

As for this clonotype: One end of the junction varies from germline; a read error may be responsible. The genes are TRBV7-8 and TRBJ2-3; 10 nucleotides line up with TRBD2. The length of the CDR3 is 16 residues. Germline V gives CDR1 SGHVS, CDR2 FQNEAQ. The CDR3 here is CASSLGLAGAGDTQYF. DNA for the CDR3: TGTGCTAGCAGCTTAGGGCTAGCGGGAGCCGGAGATACGCAGTATTTT.

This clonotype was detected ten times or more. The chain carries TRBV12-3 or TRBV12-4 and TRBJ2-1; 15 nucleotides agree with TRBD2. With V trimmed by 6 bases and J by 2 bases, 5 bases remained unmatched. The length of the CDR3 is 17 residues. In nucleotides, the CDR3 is TGTGCCAGCAGGCGGACTAGCGGGAGGGCTACCTACAATGAGCAGTTCTTC. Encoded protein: CASRRTSGRATYNEQFF.

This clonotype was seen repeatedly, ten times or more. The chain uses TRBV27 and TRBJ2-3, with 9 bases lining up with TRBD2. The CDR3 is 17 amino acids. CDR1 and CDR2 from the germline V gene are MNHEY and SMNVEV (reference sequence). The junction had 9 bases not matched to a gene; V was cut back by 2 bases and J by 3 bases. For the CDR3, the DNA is TGTGCCAGCAGTTTACGGACTGGCGGGGGGGCAACAGATACGCAGTATTTT. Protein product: CASSLRTGGGATDTQYF.

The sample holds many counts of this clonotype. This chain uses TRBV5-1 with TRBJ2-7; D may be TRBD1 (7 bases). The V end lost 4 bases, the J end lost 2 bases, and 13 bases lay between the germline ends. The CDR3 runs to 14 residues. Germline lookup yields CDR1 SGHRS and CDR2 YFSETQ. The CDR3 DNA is TGCGCCAGCAGCCCGGGGGACAGTCCCTACGAGCAGTACTTC. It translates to CASSPGDSPYEQYF.

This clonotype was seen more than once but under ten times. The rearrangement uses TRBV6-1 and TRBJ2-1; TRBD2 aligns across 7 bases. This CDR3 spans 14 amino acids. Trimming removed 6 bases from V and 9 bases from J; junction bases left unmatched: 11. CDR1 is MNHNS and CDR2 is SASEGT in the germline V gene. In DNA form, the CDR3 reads TGTGCCAGCAGCCACAGCGGGGTGGGGATTGAGCAGTTCTTC. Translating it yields CASSHSGVGIEQFF.

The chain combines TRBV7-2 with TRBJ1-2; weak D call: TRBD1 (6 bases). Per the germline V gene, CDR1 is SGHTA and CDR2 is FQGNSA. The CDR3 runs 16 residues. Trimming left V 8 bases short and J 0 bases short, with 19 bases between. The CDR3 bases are TGTGCCAGCGGGGGTGACAGGTCTTCAGCTAACTATGGCTACACCTTC. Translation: CASGGDRSSANYGYTF.

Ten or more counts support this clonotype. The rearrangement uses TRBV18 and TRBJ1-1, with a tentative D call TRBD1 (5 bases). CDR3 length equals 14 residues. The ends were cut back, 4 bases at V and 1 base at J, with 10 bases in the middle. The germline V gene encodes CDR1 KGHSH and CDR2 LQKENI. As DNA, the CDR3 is TGTGCCAGCTCACTTAAGGGGCCGAACACTGAAGCTTTCTTT. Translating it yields CASSLKGPNTEAFF. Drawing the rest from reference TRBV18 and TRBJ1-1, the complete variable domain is NAGVMQNPRHLVRRRGQEARLRCSPMKGHSHVYWYRQLPEEGLKFMVYLQKENIIDESGMPKERFSAEFPKEGPSILRIQQVVRGDSAAYFCASSLKGPNTEAFFGQGTRLTVV.

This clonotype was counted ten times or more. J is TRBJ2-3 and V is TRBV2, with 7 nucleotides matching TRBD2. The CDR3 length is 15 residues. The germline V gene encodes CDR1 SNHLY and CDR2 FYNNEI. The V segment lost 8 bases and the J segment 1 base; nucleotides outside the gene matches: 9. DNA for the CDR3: TGTGCCAGCCTAACGGAAGGGAGGGGCACAGATACGCAGTATTTT. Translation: CASLTEGRGTDTQYF.

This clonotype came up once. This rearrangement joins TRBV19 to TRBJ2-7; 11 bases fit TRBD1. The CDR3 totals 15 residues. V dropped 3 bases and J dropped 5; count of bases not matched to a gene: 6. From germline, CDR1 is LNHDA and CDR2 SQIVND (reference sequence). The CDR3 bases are TGTGCCAGTAGTATCCCCGGACAGGGGGCGGACGAGCAGTACTTC. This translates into CASSIPGQGADEQYF.

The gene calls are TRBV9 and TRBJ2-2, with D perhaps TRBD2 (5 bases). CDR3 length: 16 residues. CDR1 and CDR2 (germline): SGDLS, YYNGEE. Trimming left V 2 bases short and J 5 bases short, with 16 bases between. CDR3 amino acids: CASSVPISGGTGELFF. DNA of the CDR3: TGTGCCAGCAGCGTCCCCATCAGCGGCGGGACCGGGGAGCTGTTTTTT.

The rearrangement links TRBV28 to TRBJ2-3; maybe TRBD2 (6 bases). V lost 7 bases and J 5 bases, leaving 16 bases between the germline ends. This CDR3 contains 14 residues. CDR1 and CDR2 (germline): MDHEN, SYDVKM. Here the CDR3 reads CASTPSGRGDTQYF. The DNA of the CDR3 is TGTGCCAGCACCCCCTCCGGGAGAGGAGATACGCAGTATTTT.

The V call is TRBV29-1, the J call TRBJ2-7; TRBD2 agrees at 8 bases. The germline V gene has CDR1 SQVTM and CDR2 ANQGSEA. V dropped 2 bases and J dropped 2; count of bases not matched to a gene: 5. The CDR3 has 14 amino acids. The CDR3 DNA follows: TGCAGCGTTGAAAGCAGCGGGGGTCCCTACGAGCAGTACTTC. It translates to CSVESSGGPYEQYF.

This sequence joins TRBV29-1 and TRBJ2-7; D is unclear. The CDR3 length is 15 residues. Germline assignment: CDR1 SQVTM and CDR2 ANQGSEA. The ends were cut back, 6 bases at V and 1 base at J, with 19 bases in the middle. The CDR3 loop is CSVRVPDGRSYEQYF. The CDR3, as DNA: TGCAGCGTACGCGTCCCCGACGGCAGATCCTACGAGCAGTACTTC.

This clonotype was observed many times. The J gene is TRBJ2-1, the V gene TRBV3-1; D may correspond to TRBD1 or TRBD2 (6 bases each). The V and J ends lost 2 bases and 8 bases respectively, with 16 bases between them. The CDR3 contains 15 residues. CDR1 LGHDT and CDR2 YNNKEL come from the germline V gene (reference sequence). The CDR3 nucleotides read TGTGCCAGCAGCCAATGGGGGGCCGGGGGCGATGAGCAGTTCTTC. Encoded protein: CASSQWGAGGDEQFF.

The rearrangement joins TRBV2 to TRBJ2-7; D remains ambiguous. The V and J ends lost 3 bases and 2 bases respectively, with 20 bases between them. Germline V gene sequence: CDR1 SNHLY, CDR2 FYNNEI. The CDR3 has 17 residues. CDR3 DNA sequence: TGTGCCAGCAGTGAGGGCCCAGGTAGGTCCGGCCCCTACGAGCAGTACTTC. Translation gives CASSEGPGRSGPYEQYF. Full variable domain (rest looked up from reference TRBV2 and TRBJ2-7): EPEVTQTPSHQVTQMGQEVILRCVPISNHLYFYWYRQILGQKVEFLVSFYNNEISEKSEIFDDQFSVERPDGSNFTLKIRSTKLEDSAMYFCASSEGPGRSGPYEQYFGPGTRLTVT.